The TCR beta chain described here comes from a study of blood T cell repertoires in COVID-19. Across the whole study: The United States, Italy and Spain were the sources of the acute and convalescent COVID-19 samples. The cDNA or gDNA used as material had been derived from T cells, B-cell-depleted T cells, or PBMCs.

V lost 0 bases and J 8 bases, leaving 7 bases between the germline ends. Per germline, CDR1 LNHNV and CDR2 YYDKDF (reference sequence). The CDR3 has 12 amino acids. How the authors handled the data: Estimates of nucleated cell counts were drawn from the amplification of reference gene primers. Repertoires were generated with immunoSEQ multiplex PCR, while TCRdb's copy carries only in-frame clones and drops some. The D gene and trimming were derived from the DNA, and the V and J assignments and clone size from that table. The data show some 95,000 clones, approximately 86% seen once. The receptor comes from a man older than 75 with active or convalescent COVID-19. V gene TRBV15 combines with J gene TRBJ1-2; D not resolved. The sample taken for sequencing was peripheral blood. The DNA of the CDR3 is TGTGCCACCAGCAGAGACCTCTCGGGCTACACCTTC. Encoded protein: CATSRDLSGYTF.